This TCR beta chain was captured in a study of response to subunit inactivated influenza vaccine. Overall study results and limits: Authors suggested seasonal influenza vaccinations each recruit few new T cells.

Using its own MiXCR run on the RT-PCR reads, TCRdb lists one record per CDR3 protein. The sample yields 800,000 or so distinct CDR3 sequences, 21% seen once. The CDR3 is made up of 13 amino acids. Germline CDR1 reads MNHEY; CDR2 reads SMNVEV (reference sequence). Losses at the gene ends were 6 bases for V and 7 bases for J; bases not matched to a gene: 8. Only a few counts were recorded for this clonotype. No antigen is known for it. V gene TRBV27 combines with J gene TRBJ1-2, with 7 positions matching TRBD1. This receptor was identified in a man aged 50 to 60 who received an inactivated influenza vaccine. Sequences were derived from PBMCs from blood, sampled 5 to 6 days after vaccination. DNA for the CDR3: TGTGCCAGCAGCATGACAGGGTGGGGTGGCTACACCTTC. Protein: CASSMTGWGGYTF.